This TCR beta chain was sequenced in a study of blood T cell repertoires in COVID-19. Across the study: Samples of COVID-19 (acute and convalescent) were obtained from the United States, Italy and Spain.

The V end lost 3 bases, the J end lost 4 bases, and 9 bases lay between the germline ends. There are 13 residues in the CDR3. The germline V gene encodes CDR1 SGHNT and CDR2 YENEEA. This clone turned up a few times. Resolution of symptoms, clearance, or two negative PCRs was present in recovered Cohort 3 donors. Profiled with immunoSEQ multiplex PCR; TCRdb holds only in-frame clones, not every one. Of about 160,000 clones in the sample, about 80% were seen once. The sequence was obtained from a woman in her sixties or seventies who had recovered from COVID-19. Sequencing was carried out using PBMCs or T cells enriched from blood (not recorded which). The rearrangement links TRBV11-3 to TRBJ1-1; D remains unclear. The CDR3 region is CASSFDAGTEAFF. The DNA of the CDR3 is TGTGCCAGCAGCTTTGACGCGGGCACTGAAGCTTTCTTT. Filled out from reference TRBV11-3 and TRBJ1-1, the complete variable domain reads EAGVVQSPRYKIIEKKQPVAFWCNPISGHNTLYWYLQNLGQGPELLIRYENEEAVDDSQLPKDRFSAERLKGVDSTLKIQPAELGDSAVYLCASSFDAGTEAFFGQGTRLTVV.